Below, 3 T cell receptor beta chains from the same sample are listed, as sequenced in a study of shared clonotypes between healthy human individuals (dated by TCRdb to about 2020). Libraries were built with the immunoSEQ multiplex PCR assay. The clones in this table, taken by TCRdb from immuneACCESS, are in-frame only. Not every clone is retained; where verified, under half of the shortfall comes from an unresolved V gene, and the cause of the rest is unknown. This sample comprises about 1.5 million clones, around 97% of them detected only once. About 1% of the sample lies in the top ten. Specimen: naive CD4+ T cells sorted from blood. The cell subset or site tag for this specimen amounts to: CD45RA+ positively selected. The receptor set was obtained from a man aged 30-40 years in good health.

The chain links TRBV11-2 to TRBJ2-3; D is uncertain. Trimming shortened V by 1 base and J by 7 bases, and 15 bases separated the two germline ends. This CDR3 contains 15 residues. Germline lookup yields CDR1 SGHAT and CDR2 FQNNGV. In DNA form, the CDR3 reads TGTGCCAGCAGCTTAGGTACCAGCTTCTCACATACGCAGTATTTT. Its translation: CASSLGTSFSHTQYF.

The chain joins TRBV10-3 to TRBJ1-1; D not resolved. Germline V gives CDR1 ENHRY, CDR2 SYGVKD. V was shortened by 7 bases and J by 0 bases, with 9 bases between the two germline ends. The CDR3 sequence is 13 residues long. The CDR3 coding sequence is TGTGCCATCATCCCGGACCTGAACACTGAAGCTTTCTTT. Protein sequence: CAIIPDLNTEAFF.

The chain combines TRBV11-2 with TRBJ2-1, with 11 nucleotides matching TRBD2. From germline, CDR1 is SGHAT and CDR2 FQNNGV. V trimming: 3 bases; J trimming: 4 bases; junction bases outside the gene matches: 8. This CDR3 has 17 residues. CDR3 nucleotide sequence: TGTGCCAGCAGCTTCCAGGGGGGACTAGCGGTTTACAATGAGCAGTTCTTC. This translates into CASSFQGGLAVYNEQFF. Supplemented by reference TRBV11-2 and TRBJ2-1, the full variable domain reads EAGVAQSPRYKIIEKRQSVAFWCNPISGHATLYWYQQILGQGPKLLIQFQNNGVVDDSQLPKDRFSAERLKGVDSTLKIQPAKLEDSAVYLCASSFQGGLAVYNEQFFGPGTRLTVL.